The 19 T cell receptor beta chains presented below share a single source sample, sequenced in a study of ipilimumab plus nivolumab after autologous stem cell transplantation. Repertoires were generated with immunoSEQ multiplex PCR, while TCRdb's copy carries only in-frame clones and drops some. There are about 9,400 clones in the sample; 65% to 80% occur only once, and about a sixth lies in the top ten. The starting material was PBMCs, obtained in a trial of ipilimumab plus nivolumab as post-transplant consolidation. These receptors were taken from a female donor with multiple myeloma.

This sequence joins TRBV7-3 and TRBJ1-6, with 9 bases that match TRBD1. The CDR3 extends over 15 amino acids. J was trimmed by 7 bases and V by 2 bases; bases with no gene match: 3. In germline, CDR1 is SGHTA, CDR2 FQGTGA. CDR3 loop: CASSLGTGSNSPLHF. CDR3 in DNA: TGTGCCAGCAGCTTAGGGACAGGGAGCAATTCACCCCTCCACTTT.

In its sample, this clone is large (0.1 to 1%). The chain carries TRBV6-5 and TRBJ2-7, with 7 nucleotides matching TRBD1. CDR3 size: 14 residues. Germline lookup yields CDR1 MNHEY and CDR2 SVGAGI. After removal of 2 bases from V and 3 bases from J, the junction contained 4 bases not matched to a gene. CDR3 coding DNA: TGTGCCAGCAGTTACGCCGGGACAGACTACGAGCAGTACTTC. The encoded protein is CASSYAGTDYEQYF.

V and J are TRBV19 and TRBJ1-5; possibly TRBD1 for D (5 bases). CDR3 size: 15 residues. CDR1 and CDR2 (germline): LNHDA, SQIVND (reference sequence). The V gene lost 2 bases and the J gene lost 5 bases, with 13 bases spanning the gap. The CDR3 DNA sequence: TGTGCCAGTAGTATAAGGGGAAGGGCCGATCAGCCCCAGCATTTT. Encoded protein: CASSIRGRADQPQHF.

This chain connects TRBV7-2 to TRBJ2-7; D is perhaps TRBD2 (5 bases). The CDR3 has 14 amino acids. CDR1 and CDR2 (germline): SGHTA, FQGNSA. Trimming cost V 1 base and J 3 bases, with 10 bases left between them. CDR3 nucleotides: TGTGCCAGCAGCTTAGGTCTAGCTTTCTACGAGCAGTACTTC. It codes for CASSLGLAFYEQYF.

This chain connects TRBV30 to TRBJ1-5; 9 bases map to TRBD1. From germline, CDR1 is GTSNPN and CDR2 SVGIG (reference sequence). V shed 3 bases and J 1 base; nucleotides not matched to a gene: 1. CDR3 length: 14 residues. CDR3 DNA: TGTGCCTGGAGGGACAGGGGAAGCAATCAGCCCCAGCATTTT. Its translation is CAWRDRGSNQPQHF.

Remarks on this clone: In the same sample, other DNA sequences code for this CDR3. The CDR3: CASSLGLAENTGELFF. Here the CDR3 DNA reads TGTGCCAGCAGCCTGGGACTAGCGGAGAACACCGGGGAGCTGTTTTTT. The chain links TRBV5-4 to TRBJ2-2; 11 bases agree with TRBD2. V shed 4 bases, J shed 1 base, and the junction held 3 bases outside the gene matches. The CDR3 sequence is 16 residues long. CDR1 and CDR2 (germline): SGHNT, YYREEE (reference sequence).

The chain links TRBV28 to TRBJ1-5; the D is unclear. Germline values: CDR1 MDHEN, CDR2 SYDVKM. V lost 8 bases and J 0 bases, leaving 11 bases between the germline ends. The CDR3 spans 14 residues. The CDR3 spells CASLQSYSNQPQHF. The CDR3 DNA reads as TGTGCCAGCCTACAGAGTTATAGCAATCAGCCCCAGCATTTT.

This clone has only a few counts. The chain has TRBV7-9 and TRBJ2-7; D is unresolved. CDR3 length: 16 amino acids. The germline V and J ends were trimmed by 4 bases and 1 base, with 17 bases remaining between them. Looked up from germline, CDR1 is SEHNR and CDR2 is FQNEAQ (reference sequence). The CDR3 here is CASSSSYSSYSYEQYF. The CDR3 bases are TGTGCCAGCAGCTCTTCTTACTCTTCGTATTCCTACGAGCAGTACTTC.

The chain couples TRBV21-1 to TRBJ2-1; the D call of TRBD2 is as the table states it, not checked on the DNA. TRBV21-1 is tagged as a pseudogene. This CDR3 is 17 amino acids long. The CDR3 protein is CASSKERTAGGKDEQFF. CDR3 in DNA: TGTGCCAGCAGCAAAGAGAGGACGGCGGGGGGAAAGGATGAGCAGTTCTTC.

J is TRBJ1-1 and V is TRBV6-6; D uncertain. This CDR3 is built from 11 residues. V dropped 10 bases and J dropped 5 bases, with 11 bases sitting between them. Germline V gene data show CDR1 as MNHNY and CDR2 as SVGAGI (reference sequence). The CDR3 region is CATPPRTEAFF. The DNA of the CDR3 is TGTGCCACCCCCCCCCGGACTGAAGCTTTCTTT.

The CDR3 DNA sequence: TGTGCCAGTAGTACCGAGCGACAGGGAAATCAGCCCCAGCATTTT. Its translation: CASSTERQGNQPQHF. The J gene is TRBJ1-5, the V gene TRBV19; 7 bases map to TRBD1. This CDR3 region has 15 residues. Looked up from germline, CDR1 is LNHDA and CDR2 is SQIVND (reference sequence). V shed 4 bases and J 4 bases; nucleotides not matched to a gene: 7.

This clone has just a few counts. The CDR3 nucleotides are TGTGCCAGCAGTTTAGAGTTTTCACCCCTCCACTTT. This codes for CASSLEFSPLHF. The chain recombines TRBV28 with TRBJ1-6, with D unclear. CDR1 is MDHEN and CDR2 is SYDVKM in the germline V gene. The CDR3 has 12 residues. Between the trimmed V and J ends, which lost 2 bases and 9 bases, there was a span of 5 bases.

In its sample, this clone was seen a few times. The V and J genes are TRBV7-9 and TRBJ2-2; 9 positions match TRBD1. The CDR3 has 16 residues. Losses at the gene ends were 8 bases for V and 3 bases for J; bases not matched to a gene: 10. The V gene's germline CDR1 is SEHNR and CDR2 FQNEAQ (reference sequence). CDR3 in DNA: TGTGCCAGCGGCGGGAAGAGGACAGGGGACACCGGGGAGCTGTTTTTT. It encodes CASGGKRTGDTGELFF.

In its sample, this clone was seen a few times. V gene TRBV27 combines with J gene TRBJ2-5; D is possibly TRBD2 (7 bases). Germline CDR1 reads MNHEY; CDR2 reads SMNVEV (reference sequence). The CDR3 extends over 17 amino acids. V was shortened by 6 bases and J by 4 bases, with 24 bases between the two germline ends. This CDR3 reads CASSDLPLGGGRETQYF. In nucleotides, the CDR3 is TGTGCCAGCAGCGACCTTCCCTTGGGGGGGGGCCGAGAGACCCAGTACTTC.

This clone is medium-sized within its sample. The chain joins TRBV7-6 to TRBJ2-3, with unresolved D. Germline loops: CDR1 SGHVS, CDR2 FNYEAQ. Trimming pared 4 bases from V and 6 bases from J, leaving 5 bases between. The CDR3 spans 11 residues. CDR3 sequence: CASSSSDTQYF. The DNA for the CDR3 is TGTGCCAGCAGCTCATCTGATACGCAGTATTTT.

The chain links TRBV29-1 to TRBJ2-6; D call uncertain. Per germline, CDR1 SQVTM and CDR2 ANQGSEA. This CDR3 comprises 13 residues. Trimming cost V 6 bases and J 0 bases, with 6 bases left between them. CDR3 residues: CSVVVSGANVLTF. The CDR3 region has the DNA TGCAGCGTCGTCGTCTCTGGGGCCAACGTCCTGACTTTC.

This clone is judged medium-sized. The chain recombines TRBV5-1 with TRBJ2-1, with unresolved D. Germline CDR1 is SGHRS and CDR2 is YFSETQ. V lost 0 bases, J lost 10 bases, and 8 bases lay in between. The CDR3 extends over 12 amino acids. CDR3 residues: CASSLDFREQFF. DNA of the CDR3: TGCGCCAGCAGCTTGGATTTCAGGGAGCAGTTCTTC. The entire variable domain, with the rest obtained from reference TRBV5-1 and TRBJ2-1, is as follows: KAGVTQTPRYLIKTRGQQVTLSCSPISGHRSVSWYQQTPGQGLQFLFEYFSETQRNKGNFPGRFSGRQFSNSRSEMNVSTLELGDSALYLCASSLDFREQFFGPGTRLTVL.

This clone was seen a handful of times. This chain uses TRBV5-4 with TRBJ1-1; D possibly corresponds to TRBD1 (6 bases). Trimming left V 4 bases short and J 0 bases short, with 16 bases between. The CDR3 is 16 residues long. The germline gives CDR1 SGHNT, CDR2 YYREEE (reference sequence). The CDR3 sequence: CASSPATGPLNTEAFF. The CDR3 region has the DNA TGTGCCAGCAGCCCCGCCACAGGGCCTCTGAACACTGAAGCTTTCTTT.

This clone came up a few times. The chain uses TRBV27 and TRBJ2-2; D is ambiguous. Germline V CDR1 and CDR2: MNHEY, SMNVEV (reference sequence). CDR3 length equals 12 residues. With 5 bases removed from V and 7 bases from J, the gap between germline ends came to 8 bases. The chain's CDR3 is CASSIPGGELFF. The CDR3, as DNA: TGTGCCAGCAGTATACCTGGCGGGGAGCTGTTTTTT.